The clone carrying this T cell receptor beta chain has only one observation. The data were taken from a study of blood T cell repertoires in COVID-19. Seattle patient enrollment occurred during active infection, with longitudinal follow-up thereafter. The CDR3 contains 18 residues. CDR1 and CDR2 from the germline V gene are SGHKS and YYEKEE (reference sequence). V lost 4 bases and J lost 5, with 26 bases in between. Assay: immunoSEQ multiplex PCR; the TCRdb copy retains only in-frame clones and omits some. This sample has about 200,000 clones; 94% occur once, and the top ten carry about 0.76%. The sequenced sample consisted of peripheral blood. The chain joins TRBV5-5 to TRBJ2-3; maybe TRBD2 (7 bases). This clonotype was obtained from a man aged 25-40 years with COVID-19, enrolled during active disease. The CDR3 nucleotides read TGTGCCAGCAGCCCCACCTCATTTGGGGGGGGGCCCGGAGATACGCAGTATTTT. It codes for CASSPTSFGGGPGDTQYF.